This entry lists 21 T cell receptor beta chains sequenced from one sample in a study of cytomegalovirus exposure and HLA in healthy donors. The PCR was carried out with 60 Vbeta primers and 13 Jbeta primers. The data were produced by immunoSEQ multiplex PCR, yet TCRdb's version contains in-frame clones alone and is incomplete. The table has some 190,000 clones, less than 85% seen once. The sample consisted of PBMCs. The receptors come from a man aged 25-45 years in good health and CMV-seropositive.

This chain connects TRBV6-6 to TRBJ2-5, with no clear D. V was pared by 2 bases and J by 1 base, with 8 bases between. Germline-derived CDR1 and CDR2 are MNHNY and SVGAGI (reference sequence). This CDR3 contains 14 residues. CDR3 bases: TGTGCCAGCAGTTACGGAGACTCCCAAGAGACCCAGTACTTC. Protein: CASSYGDSQETQYF.

This clone was seen only a few times. The chain couples TRBV30 to TRBJ1-2; 8 nucleotides line up with TRBD1. Germline V gives CDR1 GTSNPN, CDR2 SVGIG (reference sequence). The CDR3 runs 15 residues. Trimming at V came to 1 base and at J to 4 bases, leaving 8 bases not matched to a gene. The CDR3 protein is CAWSAGTGVFYGYTF. The CDR3 DNA reads TGTGCCTGGAGTGCCGGGACAGGAGTATTCTATGGCTACACCTTC.

CDR3 sequence (DNA): TGCGCCAGCAGCCAGCAAACGGGACAGGGACGGAAAGCTTTCTTT. This gives the protein CASSQQTGQGRKAFF. V and J are TRBV4-3 and TRBJ1-1; 9 bases align to TRBD1. The V segment lost 3 bases and the J segment 9 bases; nucleotides outside the gene matches: 11. Looked up from germline, CDR1 is LGHNA and CDR2 is YSLEER. The CDR3 runs to 15 residues.

The J gene is TRBJ2-3, the V gene TRBV29-1, with TRBD2 matching over 10 bases. The CDR3 runs 13 residues. Losses at the gene ends were 8 bases for V and 2 bases for J; bases not matched to a gene: 4. Germline CDR1 reads SQVTM; CDR2 reads ANQGSEA. Here the CDR3 reads CSSSGRATDTQYF. Written as DNA, the CDR3 is TGCAGCTCAAGCGGGAGGGCCACAGATACGCAGTATTTT.

This clone showed up just once. The junction departs from the called germline gene at one end, perhaps through a read error. The chain carries TRBV19 and TRBJ2-1; D is perhaps TRBD2 (5 bases). The CDR3 has 13 amino acids. Germline CDR1 reads LNHDA; CDR2 reads SQIVND (reference sequence). The CDR3, as DNA: TGTGCCAGTAGTATGAGGGTCTACCATGAGCAGTTCTTC. Translation gives CASSMRVYHEQFF.

This sequence joins TRBV18 and TRBJ1-1; the D is unclear. V was shortened by 3 bases and J by 0 bases, with 5 bases between the two germline ends. Germline V gives CDR1 KGHSH, CDR2 LQKENI. The CDR3 runs 13 residues. CDR3 coding DNA: TGTGCCAGCTCACCCAACTTGAACACTGAAGCTTTCTTT. This codes for CASSPNLNTEAFF.

This chain joins TRBV7-3 and TRBJ1-5; D might be TRBD1 (6 bases). This CDR3 is built from 14 residues. From germline, CDR1 is SGHTA and CDR2 FQGTGA. Trimming pared 1 base from V and 5 bases from J, leaving 9 bases between. DNA of the CDR3: TGTGCCAGCAGCTTAAGGGCAGGGGATCAGCCCCAGCATTTT. Translation gives CASSLRAGDQPQHF.

The chain carries TRBV30 and TRBJ2-3; 13 bases match TRBD2. The CDR3 contains 16 residues. Germline lookup yields CDR1 GTSNPN and CDR2 SVGIG (reference sequence). Germline trimming cut 2 bases from V and 2 bases from J; bases unmatched to any gene: 4. CDR3 sequence reads: CAWSPGTSGVTDTQYF. The DNA for the CDR3 is TGTGCCTGGAGTCCAGGGACTAGCGGGGTCACAGATACGCAGTATTTT.

CDR3 DNA sequence: TGTGCCTGGGACGACAGGGTTTGGCTAGCGGGAGCGGGAACAGATACGCAGTATTTT. Residues: CAWDDRVWLAGAGTDTQYF. The chain joins TRBV30 to TRBJ2-3, with 10 bases identical to TRBD2. Unmatched junction bases numbered 20, after V lost 5 bases and J lost 3 bases. CDR3 length equals 19 residues. CDR1 and CDR2 from the germline V gene are GTSNPN and SVGIG (reference sequence).

The genes are TRBV7-6 and TRBJ1-1; 7 bases are a match to TRBD1. The ends lost 2 bases at V and 2 bases at J; junction bases unmatched: 8. The CDR3 runs to 16 residues. Germline V gives CDR1 SGHVS, CDR2 FNYEAQ. The CDR3 reads CASSLKAGGLNTEAFF. For the CDR3, the DNA is TGTGCCAGCAGCTTAAAGGCAGGGGGACTCAACACTGAAGCTTTCTTT. Filled out from reference TRBV7-6 and TRBJ1-1, the complete variable domain reads GAGVSQSPRYKVTKRGQDVALRCDPISGHVSLYWYRQALGQGPEFLTYFNYEAQQDKSGLPNDRFSAERPEGSISTLTIQRTEQRDSAMYRCASSLKAGGLNTEAFFGQGTRLTVV.

This chain links TRBV28 with TRBJ2-7, with 7 bases identical to TRBD2. This CDR3 has 14 amino acids. The ends lost 2 bases at V and 4 bases at J; junction bases unmatched: 5. The germline CDR1 and CDR2 sequences are MDHEN and SYDVKM. The CDR3, as DNA: TGTGCCAGCAGTTTAGGGCTAGCGGATTACGAGCAGTACTTC. Its translation: CASSLGLADYEQYF.

CDR3 amino acids: CASSRDYEQYF. The DNA for the CDR3 is TGTGCCAGCTCCCGGGACTACGAGCAGTACTTC. The rearrangement links TRBV18 to TRBJ2-7, with TRBD2 as a possible D gene (5 bases). The V and J ends lost 6 bases and 3 bases respectively, with 6 bases between them. The CDR3 is 11 residues long. Germline lookup yields CDR1 KGHSH and CDR2 LQKENI.

This clone was found a few times. The chain carries TRBV2 and TRBJ1-5; D gene ambiguous. CDR1 and CDR2 from the germline V gene are SNHLY and FYNNEI. V lost 4 bases, J lost 4 bases, and 11 bases lay in between. The CDR3 runs to 14 residues. The CDR3 loop reads CASSVRSGNQPQHF. The CDR3, as DNA: TGTGCCAGCAGTGTGCGGTCCGGGAATCAGCCCCAGCATTTT.

This clone was seen only once. V gene TRBV9 combines with J gene TRBJ2-2; D is uncertain. This CDR3 spans 15 amino acids. CDR1 and CDR2 from the germline V gene are SGDLS and YYNGEE. V was clipped by 0 bases and J by 3 bases, with 9 bases between them. DNA of the CDR3: TGTGCCAGCAGCGTAGGAGCCACCCACACCGGGGAGCTGTTTTTT. Amino acids: CASSVGATHTGELFF.

The sample holds one count of this clone. The genes are TRBV5-1 and TRBJ2-3; D is perhaps TRBD2 (6 bases). Germline V gene data show CDR1 as SGHRS and CDR2 as YFSETQ. V was trimmed by 0 bases and J by 3 bases, leaving 8 bases between them. CDR3 length equals 14 residues. The chain's CDR3 is CASSLGGVTDTQYF. DNA of the CDR3: TGCGCCAGCAGCTTGGGCGGGGTAACAGATACGCAGTATTTT.

The CDR3 protein is CASSESGGPNQPQHF. The DNA for the CDR3 is TGTGCCAGCAGTGAATCGGGAGGCCCCAATCAGCCCCAGCATTTT. The chain employs TRBV2 and TRBJ1-5; no definite D call. Per germline, CDR1 SNHLY and CDR2 FYNNEI. The CDR3 covers 15 residues. Trimming left V 2 bases short and J 3 bases short, with 11 bases between.

J is TRBJ1-3 and V is TRBV27; D unclear. The CDR3 is 15 amino acids. Deletions cut 2 bases from V and 4 bases from J, with 12 bases between. In germline, CDR1 is MNHEY, CDR2 SMNVEV (reference sequence). The CDR3, as DNA: TGTGCCAGCAGTTTAAATCGGGGAAGGGGAAACACCATATATTTT. Residues: CASSLNRGRGNTIYF.

The chain recombines TRBV7-9 with TRBJ1-1; D ambiguous. V was pared by 3 bases and J by 9 bases, with 17 bases between. CDR1 and CDR2 (germline): SEHNR, FQNEAQ (reference sequence). This CDR3 region has 14 residues. CDR3 nucleotide sequence: TGTGCCAGCAGCTTGAACAGTCAGATCCTAAAAGCTTTCTTT. Amino acid sequence: CASSLNSQILKAFF.

The chain uses TRBV4-3 and TRBJ2-7, with TRBD2 identical over 13 bases. CDR1 and CDR2 (germline): LGHNA, YSLEER. V was clipped by 2 bases and J by 0 bases; unmatched bases: 10. This CDR3 has 19 amino acids. The CDR3 loop reads CASSQSTQGLAGPSYEQYF. The CDR3 bases are TGCGCCAGCAGCCAATCTACCCAGGGACTAGCGGGGCCCTCCTACGAGCAGTACTTC.

The rearrangement joins TRBV29-1 to TRBJ1-2; a weak D match, TRBD1 (5 bases). In germline, CDR1 is SQVTM, CDR2 ANQGSEA. The CDR3 loop spans 14 amino acids. Trimming pared 7 bases from V and 4 bases from J, leaving 19 bases between. CDR3 sequence: CSAPTGAGAYGYTF. The CDR3 DNA reads as TGCAGCGCCCCGACTGGGGCAGGAGCCTATGGCTACACCTTC.

This clone was seen more than once but under ten times. The gene calls are TRBV2 and TRBJ1-2; 8 bases are a match to TRBD1. Losses at the gene ends were 6 bases for V and 4 bases for J; bases not matched to a gene: 4. This CDR3 region has 13 residues. CDR1 SNHLY and CDR2 FYNNEI come from the germline V gene. CDR3 DNA: TGTGCCAGCAGCGTGACAGGGGTCTATGGCTACACCTTC. This sequence encodes CASSVTGVYGYTF.